The sequence of this T cell receptor (beta chain) was determined in a study of T cell responses to AZD1222 COVID-19 vaccine. The protocol was immunoSEQ multiplex PCR, while the TCRdb copy is restricted to in-frame clones and leaves out a portion. The table records about 67,000 clones, 80% to 85% of them present only once. V lost 5 bases and J lost 1; bases outside the gene matches: 2. The CDR3 contains 14 residues. CDR1 and CDR2 from the germline V gene are SGHKS and YYEKEE (reference sequence). The J gene is TRBJ1-1, the V gene TRBV5-5; TRBD1 matches at 10 bases. Specimen: peripheral blood, collected on day 0 of AZD1222 vaccination. The TCR was taken from an adult in good health. The CDR3 protein is CASRRDRGNTEAFF. CDR3 sequence (DNA): TGTGCCAGCAGACGGGACAGGGGGAACACTGAAGCTTTCTTT.